These T cell receptor beta chains were read from a single sample in a study of shared clonotypes between healthy human individuals. Profiled with immunoSEQ multiplex PCR; TCRdb holds only in-frame clones, not every one. The sample comprises some 2,100,000 clones, just over 90% of which are singletons, and 1.7% rests with the top ten. The sequencing sample was made of naive CD8+ T cells from PBMCs. These receptors came from a man younger than 35 in good health. Some clones in this sample may be carry-over from other donors' samples. Both conserved end residues are part of each CDR3. The order of the fields is V gene, clone size, D gene, J gene, CDR3 length, CDR3 protein, CDR3 DNA. D genes are given only for firm matches. Clone size is shown for a subset of rows, as once, few, many or a class of expanded clone.

>TRBV27|-|-|TRBJ2-5|14
CASSLWPNDQTQYF
TGTGCCAGCAGTTTATGGCCCAACGACCAAACCCAGTACTTC
>TRBV9|-|-|TRBJ1-4|15
CASSSGAATNEKLFF
TGTGCCAGCAGCTCGGGGGCCGCAACTAATGAAAAACTGTTTTTT
>TRBV6-5|once|-|TRBJ2-2|14
CASSPGPGLGELFF
TGTGCCAGCAGCCCCGGGCCCGGCCTCGGGGAGCTGTTTTTT
>TRBV5-6|once|-|TRBJ2-7|13
CASSWGDSYEQYF
TGTGCCAGCAGCTGGGGGGACAGCTACGAGCAGTACTTC
>TRBV7-9|-|TRBD1|TRBJ1-4|14
CASSRQGLNEKLFF
TGTGCCAGCAGCCGACAGGGACTAAATGAAAAACTGTTTTTT
>TRBV20-1|few|-|TRBJ1-1|9
CSTRAEAFF
TGCAGTACCCGTGCTGAAGCTTTCTTT
>TRBV25-1|-|TRBD2|TRBJ2-1|14
CASSVSSGTNEQFF
TGTGCCAGCAGTGTGTCTAGCGGGACCAATGAGCAGTTCTTC
>TRBV19|-|-|TRBJ1-1|16
CASSKVRDGLNTEAFF
TGTGCCAGTAGTAAAGTCCGGGACGGCTTGAACACTGAAGCTTTCTTT
>TRBV19|-|TRBD2|TRBJ2-7|12
CASIPSGSGEYF
TGTGCCAGTATCCCTAGCGGGAGTGGGGAGTACTTC
>TRBV5-6|once|TRBD2|TRBJ2-3|15
CASSGLAGGGDTQYF
TGTGCCAGCAGTGGGCTAGCGGGAGGCGGAGATACGCAGTATTTT
>TRBV4-2|-|-|TRBJ2-2|12
CASSQDLRELFF
TGTGCCAGCAGCCAAGATCTAAGGGAGCTGTTTTTT
>TRBV27|-|-|TRBJ1-1|14
CASRARGLNTEAFF
TGTGCCAGCAGGGCTCGGGGGCTGAACACTGAAGCTTTCTTT
>TRBV11-2|-|-|TRBJ1-3|14
CASSLARVGNTIYF
TGTGCCAGCAGCTTAGCTCGGGTCGGAAACACCATATATTTT
>TRBV15|-|-|TRBJ1-1|13
CATSYTMNTEAFF
TGTGCCACCAGCTATACGATGAACACTGAAGCTTTCTTT
>TRBV19|few|-|TRBJ1-1|14
CASSSWTANTEAFF
TGTGCCAGTAGTTCCTGGACAGCCAACACTGAAGCTTTCTTT
>TRBV2|-|TRBD1|TRBJ1-3|15
CASKSDRGAGNTIYF
TGTGCCAGCAAATCCGACAGGGGTGCTGGAAACACCATATATTTT
>TRBV19|-|-|TRBJ1-1|13
CASSWVDGTEAFF
TGTGCCAGTAGCTGGGTAGACGGGACTGAAGCTTTCTTT
>TRBV29-1|-|TRBD2|TRBJ2-1|14
CSVEGLAGVNEQFF
TGCAGCGTTGAAGGACTAGCGGGGGTCAATGAGCAGTTCTTC
>TRBV23-1|-|TRBD1|TRBJ2-7|18
CASRPRGPRQGASYEQYF
TGCGCCAGCAGACCAAGGGGCCCGAGGCAGGGGGCCTCCTACGAGCAGTACTTC
>TRBV9|-|-|TRBJ2-1|17
CASSPSGGGARFNEQFF
TGTGCCAGCAGCCCGAGTGGTGGGGGAGCCCGCTTCAATGAGCAGTTCTTC
>TRBV6-1|-|-|TRBJ1-5|15
CASSEWGPSNQPQHF
TGTGCCAGCAGTGAATGGGGCCCTAGCAATCAGCCCCAGCATTTT
>TRBV5-1|-|TRBD1|TRBJ2-7|15
CASSLLGTGGDEQYF
TGCGCCAGCAGCTTATTAGGGACAGGGGGGGACGAGCAGTACTTC
>TRBV4-2|-|-|TRBJ2-7|17
CASSRGRVQQGRGEQYF
TGTGCCAGCAGCCGGGGGCGGGTTCAACAGGGCAGGGGCGAGCAGTACTTC
>TRBV2|once|-|TRBJ2-3|15
CASIRTEGMADTQYF
TGTGCCAGTATTAGGACAGAAGGGATGGCAGATACGCAGTATTTT